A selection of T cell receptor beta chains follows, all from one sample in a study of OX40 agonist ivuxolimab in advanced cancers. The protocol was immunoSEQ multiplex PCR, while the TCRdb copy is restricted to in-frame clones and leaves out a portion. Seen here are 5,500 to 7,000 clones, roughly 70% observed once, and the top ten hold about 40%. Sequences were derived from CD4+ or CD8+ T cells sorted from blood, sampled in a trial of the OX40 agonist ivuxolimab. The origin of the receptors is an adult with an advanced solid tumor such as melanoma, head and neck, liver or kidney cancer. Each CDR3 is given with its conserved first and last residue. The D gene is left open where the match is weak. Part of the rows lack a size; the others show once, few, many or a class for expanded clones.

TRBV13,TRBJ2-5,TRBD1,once,TGTGCCAGCAGCTTAGCTCCGGGACAGCAAGAGACCCAGTACTTC,CASSLAPGQQETQYF
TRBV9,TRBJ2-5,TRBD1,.,TGTGCCAGCACCCGGACAGGGGGCTTCCAAGAGACCCAGTACTTC,CASTRTGGFQETQYF
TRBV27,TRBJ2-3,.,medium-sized,TGTGCCAGCAGTTTAATGGCCTCAGATACGCAGTATTTT,CASSLMASDTQYF
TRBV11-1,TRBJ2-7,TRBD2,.,TGTGCCAGCAGCTTGGCGGGAGGCCCTACCTACGAGCAGTACTTC,CASSLAGGPTYEQYF
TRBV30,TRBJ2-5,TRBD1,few,TGTGCCTGGGCCCCCCTGACAGGGCCCCAAGAGACCCAGTACTTC,CAWAPLTGPQETQYF
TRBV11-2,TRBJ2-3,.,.,TGTGCCAGCAGCTCCCATCCGGCCGCAGATACGCAGTATTTT,CASSSHPAADTQYF
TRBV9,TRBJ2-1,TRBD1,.,TGTGCCAGCAGCCCCCGCTGGACAGGTTACAATGAGCAGTTCTTC,CASSPRWTGYNEQFF
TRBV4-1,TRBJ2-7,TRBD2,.,TGCGCCAGCAGCCAAGGAACTAGCGGAAATCCCTACGAGCAGTACTTC,CASSQGTSGNPYEQYF
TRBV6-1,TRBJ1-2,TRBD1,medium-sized,TGTGCCAGCAGTGGGCGGACAGGCCCAAATAACTATGGCTACACCTTC,CASSGRTGPNNYGYTF
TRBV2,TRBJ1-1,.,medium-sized,TGTGCCATCCCGAGGGACTCCCGGAACACTGAAGCTTTCTTT,CAIPRDSRNTEAFF
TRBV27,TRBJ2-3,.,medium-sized,TGTGCCAGCAGTTTATTTGGGGGATTCCTCACAGATACGCAGTATTTT,CASSLFGGFLTDTQYF
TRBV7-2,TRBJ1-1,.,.,TGTGCCAGCAGCTTTTTAACACCGAACACTGAAGCTTTCTTT,CASSFLTPNTEAFF
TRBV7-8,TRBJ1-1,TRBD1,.,TGTGCCAGCAGCCCGGGACAGCTCACTGAAGCTTTCTTT,CASSPGQLTEAFF
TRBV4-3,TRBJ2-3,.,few,TGCGCCAGCAGCCAGGAACTAGAAGTAGATACGCAGTATTTT,CASSQELEVDTQYF
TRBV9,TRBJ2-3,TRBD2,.,TGTGCCAGCAGCGGCAGCGGGAGCGGAACAGATACGCAGTATTTT,CASSGSGSGTDTQYF
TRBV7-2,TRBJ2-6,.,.,TGTGCCAGCAGCTTAGAGTTGAGACGACAAAGTCGGGCCAACGTCCTGACTTTC,CASSLELRRQSRANVLTF
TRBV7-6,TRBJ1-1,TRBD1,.,TGTGCCAGCAGCTCCGGGACAGACACTGAAGCTTTCTTT,CASSSGTDTEAFF
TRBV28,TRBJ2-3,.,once,TGTGCCAGCAGTTTATCATCTAATTTAGCGGCCCCCGGAGGAGATACGCAGTATTTT,CASSLSSNLAAPGGDTQYF
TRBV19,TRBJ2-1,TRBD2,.,TGTGCCAGTAGAACGACTAGCGGGGGATACAATGAGCAGTTCTTC,CASRTTSGGYNEQFF
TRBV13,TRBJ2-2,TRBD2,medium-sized,TGTGCCAGCAGCTCGGGACTAGCGGGAGTTCGCACCGGGGAGCTGTTTTTT,CASSSGLAGVRTGELFF
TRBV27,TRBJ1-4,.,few,TGTGCCAGCAGTTTATACGGGTTTGCAGGTGAAAAACTGTTTTTT,CASSLYGFAGEKLFF
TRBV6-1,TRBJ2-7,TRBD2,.,TGTGCCAGCAGCTCGGGAGGGAGACAGTACTTC,CASSSGGRQYF
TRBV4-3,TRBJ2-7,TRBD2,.,TGCGCCAGCAGCCAGAGGGAGGGCCTAGCGGGGGTTAGTGAGCAGTACTTC,CASSQREGLAGVSEQYF
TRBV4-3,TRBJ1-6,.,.,TGCGCCAGCAGCCAAGATGCCGGGGTGTATAATTCACCCCTCCACTTT,CASSQDAGVYNSPLHF
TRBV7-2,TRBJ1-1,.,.,TGTGCCAGCAGCCTCGGCGGAGCAGGTACTGAAGCTTTCTTT,CASSLGGAGTEAFF
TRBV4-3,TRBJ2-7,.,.,TGCGCCAGCAGCCAAGATCCCCTGGTGGGGCAGTACTTC,CASSQDPLVGQYF
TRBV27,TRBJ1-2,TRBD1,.,TGTGCCAGCAGTCCGGACAGGTTTGGCTACACCTTC,CASSPDRFGYTF
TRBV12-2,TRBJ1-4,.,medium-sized,TGTGCAAGTCGCTTAGGTGGACCTGAAAAACTGTTTTTT,CASRLGGPEKLFF
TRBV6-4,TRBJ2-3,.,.,TGTGCCAGCAGTGACTCGCCAGGGCCAGATACGCAGTATTTT,CASSDSPGPDTQYF
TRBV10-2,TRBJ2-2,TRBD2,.,TGCGCCAGCACCGAAGGGACTAGCGGGACCACCGGGGAGCTGTTTTTT,CASTEGTSGTTGELFF
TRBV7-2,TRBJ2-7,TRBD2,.,TGTGCCAGCAGCTCTTCCTGGGGCACTAGCGGGAGCCTCTACGAGCAGTACTTC,CASSSSWGTSGSLYEQYF
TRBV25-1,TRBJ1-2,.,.,TGTGCCAGCAGTGCTGGGTATGGCTACACCTTC,CASSAGYGYTF
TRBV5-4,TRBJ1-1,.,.,TGTGCCAGCAGCTCGGCGACAGGAGGGAACACTGAAGCTTTCTTT,CASSSATGGNTEAFF
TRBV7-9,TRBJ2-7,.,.,TGTGCTACGGAGGGTACATCCTACGAGCAGTACTTC,CATEGTSYEQYF
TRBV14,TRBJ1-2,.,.,TGTGCCAGCAGCCAATATAGGGGAACCGGTCTTCCCTATGGCTACACCTTC,CASSQYRGTGLPYGYTF
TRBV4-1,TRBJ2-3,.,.,TGCGCCAGCAGCCCCCGAGAAGGGACAGATACGCAGTATTTT,CASSPREGTDTQYF
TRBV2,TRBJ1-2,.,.,TGTGCCAGAGAAGGCAACTATGGCTACACCTTC,CAREGNYGYTF
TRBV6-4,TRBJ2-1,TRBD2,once,TGTGCCAGCAGTGACTCAGGGCTAGCGGGACACTCCTACAATGAGCAGTTCTTC,CASSDSGLAGHSYNEQFF
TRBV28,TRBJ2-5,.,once,TGTGCCAGCAGTTTCCTACGGACGTTAGGGCAAGAGACCCAGTACTTC,CASSFLRTLGQETQYF
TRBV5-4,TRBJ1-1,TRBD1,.,TGTGCCAGCAGCTTGGGTAGTCGGCAGGGGGCCGGGGACACTGAAGCTTTCTTT,CASSLGSRQGAGDTEAFF
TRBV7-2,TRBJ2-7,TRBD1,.,TGTGCCAGCAGTCTACTCGGGACAGGTTCCTACGAGCAGTACTTC,CASSLLGTGSYEQYF
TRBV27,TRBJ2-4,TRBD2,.,TGTGCCAGCAGTTTATCCCGGCTAGCGGGGCAGTACTTC,CASSLSRLAGQYF
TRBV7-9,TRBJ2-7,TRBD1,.,TGTGCCAGCAGCTTAGCAGGGGGCCACGAGCAGTACTTC,CASSLAGGHEQYF
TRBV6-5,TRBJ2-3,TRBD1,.,TGTGCCAGCAGTTACAACAGGGGCGCAGATACGCAGTATTTT,CASSYNRGADTQYF
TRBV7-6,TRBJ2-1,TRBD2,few,TGTGCCAGCAGCTTAGAGGGACTAGCGGCCTACAATGAGCAGTTCTTC,CASSLEGLAAYNEQFF
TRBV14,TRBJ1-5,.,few,TGTGCCAGCAGCCCACCTCTGGGACCCCAGCATTTT,CASSPPLGPQHF
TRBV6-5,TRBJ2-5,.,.,TGTGCCAGCAGTTACTCGACGGGGGAGGGGGAAGAGACCCAGTACTTC,CASSYSTGEGEETQYF
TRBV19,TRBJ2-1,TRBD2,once,TGTGCCAGTAGTATAGGACTAGCGGACTACAATGAGCAGTTCTTC,CASSIGLADYNEQFF
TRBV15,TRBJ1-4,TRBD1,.,TGTGCCACCAGCAGAGAAGGGACAGGGTATGAAAAACTGTTTTTT,CATSREGTGYEKLFF
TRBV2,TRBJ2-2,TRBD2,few,TGTGCCAGCAGGGAGCGGGAGGAAAACACCGGGGAGCTGTTTTTT,CASREREENTGELFF
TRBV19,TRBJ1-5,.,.,TGTGCCAGTAGTACGGGTCTGAGGGGTCAGCCCCAGCATTTT,CASSTGLRGQPQHF
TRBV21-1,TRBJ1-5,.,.,TGTGCCAGGTCCAATCGGCCCCAGCATTTT,CARSNRPQHF
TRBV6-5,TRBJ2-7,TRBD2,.,TGTGCCAGCAGTCGAACTAGCGGGAGAAGCTACGAGCAGTACTTC,CASSRTSGRSYEQYF
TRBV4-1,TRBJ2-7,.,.,TGCGCCAGCAGCCAAGTTAATCTCCCAGGGTCTGCCTACGAGCAGTACTTC,CASSQVNLPGSAYEQYF
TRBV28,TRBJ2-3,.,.,TGTGCCAGCAGTTTCACAGATACGCAGTATTTT,CASSFTDTQYF